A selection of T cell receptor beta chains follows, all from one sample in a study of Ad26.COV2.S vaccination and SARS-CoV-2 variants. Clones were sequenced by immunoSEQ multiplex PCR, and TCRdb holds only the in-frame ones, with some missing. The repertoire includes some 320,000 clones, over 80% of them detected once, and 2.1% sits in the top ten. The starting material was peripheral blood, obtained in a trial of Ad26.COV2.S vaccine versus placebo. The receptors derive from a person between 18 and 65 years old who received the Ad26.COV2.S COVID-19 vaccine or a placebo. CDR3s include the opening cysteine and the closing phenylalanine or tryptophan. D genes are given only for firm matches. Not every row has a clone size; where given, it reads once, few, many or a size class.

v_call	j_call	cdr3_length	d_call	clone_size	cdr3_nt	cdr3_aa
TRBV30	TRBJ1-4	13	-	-	TGTGCCTGGAGTGATGGGGGCTCAGGAAAACTGTTTTTT	CAWSDGGSGKLFF
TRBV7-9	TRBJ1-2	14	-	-	TGTGCCAGCAGCTTCGACGGGGGGTTTGACGGCTACACCTTC	CASSFDGGFDGYTF
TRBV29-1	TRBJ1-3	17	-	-	TGCAGCGTGGGGGGGCGGAGGGGCGAAATCTCTGGAAACACCATATATTTT	CSVGGRRGEISGNTIYF
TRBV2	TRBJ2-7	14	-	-	TGTGCCAGCTCCAGGTGGCCATCGTCTGTCGAGCAGTACTTC	CASSRWPSSVEQYF
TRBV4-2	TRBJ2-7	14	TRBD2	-	TGTGCCAGCAGCCAAGCAGGGACTACCTACGAGCAGTACTTC	CASSQAGTTYEQYF
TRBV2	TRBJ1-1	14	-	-	TGTGCCACCAGACCTTCTCAGGGCTACACTGAAGCTTTCTTT	CATRPSQGYTEAFF
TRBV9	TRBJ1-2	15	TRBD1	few	TGTGCCAGCAGCGTAGGGACAGGGCCTAACTATGGCTACACCTTC	CASSVGTGPNYGYTF
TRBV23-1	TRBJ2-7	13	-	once	TGCGCCAGCAGTCAATCGGGTCCCTACGAGCAGTACTTC	CASSQSGPYEQYF
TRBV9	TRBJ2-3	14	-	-	TGTGCCAGCACCCCGGGCGCACCGCCAGATACGCAGTATTTT	CASTPGAPPDTQYF
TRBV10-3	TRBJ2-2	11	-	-	TGTGCCATCAGTGAGCCCGGGGAGCTGTTTTTT	CAISEPGELFF
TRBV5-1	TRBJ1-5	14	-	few	TGCGCCAGCAGTAATGACGGAATAAATCAGCCCCAGCATTTT	CASSNDGINQPQHF